This TCR beta chain is from a study of cytomegalovirus exposure and HLA in healthy donors. Study information: In a later analysis, it was reported that the 90 to 150 validation repertoires had been produced on the same platform as the roughly 650 repertoires belonging to the first cohort.

The donors were part of the validation cohort, which consisted of under 150 subjects and was separate from the first cohort of around 620 subjects. TCRdb's table, derived via immunoSEQ multiplex PCR, lists solely in-frame clones and lacks some. This table holds some 320,000 clones, approximately 90% found once. CDR1 and CDR2 from the germline V gene are SGHNT and YYREEE (reference sequence). The CDR3 has 17 amino acids. V dropped 0 bases and J dropped 3; count of bases not matched to a gene: 11. The count of this clone is one. The target antigen is unknown. General study findings and limits: In a later analysis, first-cohort TCR clusters were found to tend to co-occur in the approximately 120 validation repertoires.

The sample consisted of PBMCs. The sequence was obtained from a woman aged 30 to 39 in good health and CMV-seropositive. The gene calls are TRBV5-4 and TRBJ2-7, with 8 bases matching TRBD2. The CDR3 nucleotides read TGTGCCAGCAGCTTGGCGGGAGGGAGCCACGCAATCTACGAGCAGTACTTC. Its protein product is CASSLAGGSHAIYEQYF.